This T cell receptor beta chain emerged from a study of blood T cell repertoires in COVID-19 (dated by TCRdb to between 2020 and 2021). Some background on the complete study: Samples from collaborators originated in the United States, Italy and Spain and spanned both the acute and convalescent phases of COVID-19. The prospective study material was composed of cDNA or gDNA derived from T cells, B-cell-depleted T cells, or PBMCs. Deeply sampled blood TCRbeta repertoires from subjects exposed to, actively infected with, or recovered from COVID-19 were included in the dataset. The repertoires were released in a freely available public database meant as a resource for research on the immune response to SARS-CoV-2. Samples came from the ongoing ImmuneRACE study (first 160 participants) plus 1,254 subjects from 6 global collaborators. The sample metadata nearly always contained a de-identified subject ID, COVID-19 status, age in years and sex. Where HLA class I and class II types were available, the types were taken from metadata supplied by the sample provider, not from assay-based typing. Study-wide findings and limitations: The quantity of clinical and demographic metadata differed by source and by participant and was supplied without curation.

Notes on this clone: Its binding antigen is unknown. No base quality values were provided; no much bigger clone lies one nucleotide off.

One collaborating source in Seattle enrolled patients during active infection and followed them longitudinally through the course of disease. Each collaborating institution followed its own protocols to collect whole blood in K2EDTA tubes. For TCRbeta analysis, collaborator samples were shipped as frozen whole blood, as isolated PBMCs, or as DNA extracted from either sample type. The CDR3, from cysteine to phenylalanine, totals 12 residues. This entry keeps only the CDR3 DNA: 36 bases, framed from base 1. V is pared back by 7 bases and J by 2 bases, with 11 bases lying between the germline termini. The germline V gene specifies SQVTM as CDR1 and ANQGSEA as CDR2. TCRbeta CDR3 regions were amplified from genomic DNA using the immunoSEQ Assay, a bias-controlled multiplex PCR. The source study handled its data this way. The number of nucleated cells in each sample was estimated by amplification of reference gene primers within the assay. Sequence reads were collapsed and filtered to measure the absolute abundance of every unique TCRbeta CDR3 rearrangement. Productive Simpson clonality was computed per sample as the square root of Simpson's diversity index over productive rearrangements. TCRdb's version of the immuneACCESS table is confined to in-frame rearrangements and falls short of the full clone set. An unresolved V gene accounts for under half of the shortfall where checked; the remainder is of unknown origin. V, J and clone size are taken as reported in that table, and D and trimming were inferred from the DNA itself. Present in this sample are fewer than 200,000 clones, almost 85% of which were seen just once. Less than 3% of the sample goes to the ten largest clones.

The chain was built from TRBV29-1 and TRBJ1-1; D gene: possibly TRBD1, on 6 matching bases. The receptor comes from a woman aged 80 or over with COVID-19, enrolled during active disease. Sequenced material: peripheral blood. The CDR3 has the sequence CSAGGPNTEAFF. The nucleotides are TGCAGCGCGGGGGGCCCCAACACTGAAGCTTTCTTT.